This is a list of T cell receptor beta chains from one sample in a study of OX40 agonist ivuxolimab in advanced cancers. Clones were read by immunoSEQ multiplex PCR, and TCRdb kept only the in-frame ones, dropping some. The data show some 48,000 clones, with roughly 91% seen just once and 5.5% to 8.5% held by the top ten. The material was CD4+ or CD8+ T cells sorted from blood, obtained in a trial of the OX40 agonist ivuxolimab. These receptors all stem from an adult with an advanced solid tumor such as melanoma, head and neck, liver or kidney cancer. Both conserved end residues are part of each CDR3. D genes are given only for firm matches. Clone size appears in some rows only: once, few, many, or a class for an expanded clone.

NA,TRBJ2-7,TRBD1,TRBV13,TGTGCCAGCAGCTCGGGACAGGGGGCGCGGGAGCAGTACTTC,CASSSGQGAREQYF
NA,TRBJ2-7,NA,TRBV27,TGTGCCAGCAGTTTATCGTACGGGACCGACGAGCAGTACTTC,CASSLSYGTDEQYF
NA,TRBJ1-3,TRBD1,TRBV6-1,TGTGCCAGCAGTCCAGGGGGTTACTCTGGAAACACCATATATTTT,CASSPGGYSGNTIYF
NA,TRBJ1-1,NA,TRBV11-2,TGTGCCAGCAGCTTATTTCTGAACACTGAAGCTTTCTTT,CASSLFLNTEAFF
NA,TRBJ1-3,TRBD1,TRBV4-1,TGCGCCAGCAGCCAAGATAAGACAGGGGCCTCTGGAAACACCATATATTTT,CASSQDKTGASGNTIYF
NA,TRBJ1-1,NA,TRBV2,TGTGCCAGCAGTGTGAGGGGATCTGAAGCTTTCTTT,CASSVRGSEAFF
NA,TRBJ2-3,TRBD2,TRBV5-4,TGTGCCAGCAGCGGGACTAGCGGGGACACAGATACGCAGTATTTT,CASSGTSGDTDTQYF
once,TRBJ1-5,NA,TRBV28,TGTGCCAGCAGCGTTAGGGGGGCCGAGAATCAGCCCCAGCATTTT,CASSVRGAENQPQHF
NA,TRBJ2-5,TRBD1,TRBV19,TGTGCCAGTAGTACGGACAGGCCTTTCCAAGAGACCCAGTACTTC,CASSTDRPFQETQYF
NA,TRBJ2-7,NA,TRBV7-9,TGTGCCAGCAGATCAGGGGCGCTTAACGAGCAGTACTTC,CASRSGALNEQYF
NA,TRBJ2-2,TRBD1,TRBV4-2,TGTGCCAGCAGCCAAGAAAGACAGGGGTCCGCCGGGGAGCTGTTTTTT,CASSQERQGSAGELFF
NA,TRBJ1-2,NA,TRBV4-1,TGCGCCAGCAGCCAAGATAATAGAGAAAACTATGGCTACACCTTC,CASSQDNRENYGYTF
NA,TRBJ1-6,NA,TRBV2,TGTGCCAGCAGTGCGGAATTGGGGAATCATTCACCCCTCCACTTT,CASSAELGNHSPLHF
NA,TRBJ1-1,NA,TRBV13,TGTGCCAGCGCTCCGGGTAAAGCTGAAGCTTTCTTT,CASAPGKAEAFF
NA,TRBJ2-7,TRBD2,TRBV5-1,TGCGCCAGCAGCCCTGGACTAGCGCGCGAGCAGTACTTC,CASSPGLAREQYF
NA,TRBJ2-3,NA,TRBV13,TGTGCCAGCAGCCATCGCGGGGACACCTACACAGATACGCAGTATTTT,CASSHRGDTYTDTQYF
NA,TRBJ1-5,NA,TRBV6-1,TGTGCCAGCGGCCAGCCCCAGCATTTT,CASGQPQHF
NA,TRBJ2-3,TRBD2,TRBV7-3,TGTGCCAGCAGCTTTAGCGGGGGGTCCACAGATACGCAGTATTTT,CASSFSGGSTDTQYF
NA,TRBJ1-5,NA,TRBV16,TGTGCCAGCAGCCAATCAGGACAGCCCCAGCATTTT,CASSQSGQPQHF
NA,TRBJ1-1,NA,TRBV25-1,TGTGCCAGCAGTGCCGCCATAGGGGACACTGAAGCTTTCTTT,CASSAAIGDTEAFF
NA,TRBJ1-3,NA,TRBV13,TGTGCCAGCAGCGTTGATAGCTCTGGAAACACCATATATTTT,CASSVDSSGNTIYF
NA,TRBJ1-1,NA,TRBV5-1,TGCGCCAGCAGCTTGGGGCCTGAAGCTTTCTTT,CASSLGPEAFF
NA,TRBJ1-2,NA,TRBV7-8,TGTGCCAGCAGCTTGAAACAGGGCTTAAACTATGGCTACACCTTC,CASSLKQGLNYGYTF
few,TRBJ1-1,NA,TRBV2,TGTGCCAGCAGTGAAATGCAGGGCCTCGTAACTGAAGCTTTCTTT,CASSEMQGLVTEAFF
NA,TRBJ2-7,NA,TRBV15,TGTGCCACCAGCAGAGAACAGGGTCTATCCTACGAGCAGTACTTC,CATSREQGLSYEQYF
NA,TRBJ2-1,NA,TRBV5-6,TGTGCCAGCAGCCGGGAACGGCGGTTATCCTACAATGAGCAGTTCTTC,CASSRERRLSYNEQFF
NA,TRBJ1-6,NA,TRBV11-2,TGTGCCAGCAGCTTAGGTCCAGGGTCCAATTCACCCCTCCACTTT,CASSLGPGSNSPLHF
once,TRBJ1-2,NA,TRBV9,TGTGCCAGCGCCGGGTATGGCTACACCTTC,CASAGYGYTF
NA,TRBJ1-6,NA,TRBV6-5,TGTGCCAGCAATGCCAGGAGCTCCTATAATTCACCCCTCCACTTT,CASNARSSYNSPLHF
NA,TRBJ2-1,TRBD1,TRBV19,TGTGCCAGTAGACAGGGACAGCCATACGGCAATGAGCAGTTCTTC,CASRQGQPYGNEQFF
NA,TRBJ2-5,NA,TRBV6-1,TGTGCCAGCAGCGACGACTGGGGGACCCAGTACTTC,CASSDDWGTQYF
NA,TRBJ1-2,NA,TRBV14,TGTGCCAGCAGCCAAGAAGCCGGGACACCGATCAACTATGGCTACACCTTC,CASSQEAGTPINYGYTF
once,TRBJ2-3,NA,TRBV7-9,TGTGCCAGCAGCGCATACAGCCCAGATACGCAGTATTTT,CASSAYSPDTQYF
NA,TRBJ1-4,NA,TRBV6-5,TGTGCCAGCAGTTCTGATGGGGCCAGGGATGAAAAACTGTTTTTT,CASSSDGARDEKLFF
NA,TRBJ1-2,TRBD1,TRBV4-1,TGCGCCAGCAGCCACCATACAGGGGGCAACTATGGCTACACCTTC,CASSHHTGGNYGYTF
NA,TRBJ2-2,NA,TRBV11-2,TGTGCCAGCAAAGGGAACACCGGGGAGCTGTTTTTT,CASKGNTGELFF
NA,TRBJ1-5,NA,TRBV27,TGTGCCTCCGGGGACGGAAATAGCAATCAGCCCCAGCATTTT,CASGDGNSNQPQHF
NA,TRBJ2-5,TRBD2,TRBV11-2,TGTGCCAGCAGCTTAACTAGCGGGGAACGAGAGACCCAGTACTTC,CASSLTSGERETQYF
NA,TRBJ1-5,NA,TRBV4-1,TGCGCCAGCAGCCCCACCGGGGTCGGCAATCAGCCCCAGCATTTT,CASSPTGVGNQPQHF
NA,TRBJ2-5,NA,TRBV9,TGTGCCAGCAGCGTAGTGAGCGGACAAGAGACCCAGTACTTC,CASSVVSGQETQYF
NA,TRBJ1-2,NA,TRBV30,TGTGCCTCTTATGGTGGGGGGCTGAATGGCTACACCTTC,CASYGGGLNGYTF
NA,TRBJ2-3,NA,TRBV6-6,TGTGCCAGCAGTTACTCGGACACGGACACAGATACGCAGTATTTT,CASSYSDTDTDTQYF
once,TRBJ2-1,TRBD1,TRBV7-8,TGTGCCAGCAGCTTACCCGACAGGGGTACCTACAATGAGCAGTTCTTC,CASSLPDRGTYNEQFF
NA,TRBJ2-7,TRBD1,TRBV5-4,TGTGCCAGCAGCTCAAGCACCGGGACAGCCTACGAGCAGTACTTC,CASSSSTGTAYEQYF
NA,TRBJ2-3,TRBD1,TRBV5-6,TGTGCCAGCAGCTTGGATAGGGGGCGCGTAGATACGCAGTATTTT,CASSLDRGRVDTQYF
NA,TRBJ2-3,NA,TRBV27,TGTGCCAGCAGTTCGTTGGGGGGGCTCGCAGATACGCAGTATTTT,CASSSLGGLADTQYF
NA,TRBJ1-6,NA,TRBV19,TGTGCCAGTAGACCGAAGAATTCACCCCTCCACTTT,CASRPKNSPLHF
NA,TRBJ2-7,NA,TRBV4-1,TGCGCCAGCAGCCAAGTCCAGGGTTCGTACGAGCAGTACTTC,CASSQVQGSYEQYF
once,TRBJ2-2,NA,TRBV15,TGTGCCACCAGCAGAGACAGGAACACCGGGGAGCTGTTTTTT,CATSRDRNTGELFF
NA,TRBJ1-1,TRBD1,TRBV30,TGTGCCTGGAGTGCAGACAGGGCCACTGAAGCTTTCTTT,CAWSADRATEAFF
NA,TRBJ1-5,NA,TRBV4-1,TGCGCCAGCAGCTTTGACAGGCTCAATAGCAATCAGCCCCAGCATTTT,CASSFDRLNSNQPQHF
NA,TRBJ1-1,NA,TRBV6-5,TGTGCCAGCAGCCTCAACGTTATGGGCACTGAAGCTTTCTTT,CASSLNVMGTEAFF
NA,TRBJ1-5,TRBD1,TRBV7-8,TGTGCCAGCAGCCCGGGACAGCATAGCAATCAGCCCCAGCATTTT,CASSPGQHSNQPQHF
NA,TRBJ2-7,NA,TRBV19,TGTGCCAGTAGTGAAGTCGGGGGTCGGTCATACGAGCAGTACTTC,CASSEVGGRSYEQYF
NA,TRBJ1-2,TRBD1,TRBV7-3,TGTGCCACTTTTGCGGGACAGACAAACCGCTACACCTTC,CATFAGQTNRYTF